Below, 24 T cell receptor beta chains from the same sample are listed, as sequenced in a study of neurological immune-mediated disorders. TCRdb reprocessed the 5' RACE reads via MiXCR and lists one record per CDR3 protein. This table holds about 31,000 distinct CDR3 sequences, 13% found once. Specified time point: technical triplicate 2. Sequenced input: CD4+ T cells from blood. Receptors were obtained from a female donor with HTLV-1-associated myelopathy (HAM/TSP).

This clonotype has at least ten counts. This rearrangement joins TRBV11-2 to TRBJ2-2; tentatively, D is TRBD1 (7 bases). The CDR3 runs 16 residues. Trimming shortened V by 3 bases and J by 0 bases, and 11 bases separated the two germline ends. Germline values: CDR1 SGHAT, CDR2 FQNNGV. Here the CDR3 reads CASSFPRGANTGELFF. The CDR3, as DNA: TGTGCCAGCAGCTTCCCCAGGGGGGCGAACACCGGGGAGCTGTTTTTT. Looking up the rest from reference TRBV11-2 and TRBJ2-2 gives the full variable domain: EAGVAQSPRYKIIEKRQSVAFWCNPISGHATLYWYQQILGQGPKLLIQFQNNGVVDDSQLPKDRFSAERLKGVDSTLKIQPAKLEDSAVYLCASSFPRGANTGELFFGEGSRLTVL.

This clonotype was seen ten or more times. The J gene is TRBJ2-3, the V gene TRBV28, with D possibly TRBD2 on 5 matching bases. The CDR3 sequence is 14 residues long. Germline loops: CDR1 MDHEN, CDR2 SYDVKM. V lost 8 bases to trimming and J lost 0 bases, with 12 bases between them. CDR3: CASLEADSTDTQYF. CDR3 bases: TGTGCCAGCCTGGAGGCAGATAGCACAGATACGCAGTATTTT. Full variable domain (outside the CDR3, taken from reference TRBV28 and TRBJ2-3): DVKVTQSSRYLVKRTGEKVFLECVQDMDHENMFWYRQDPGLGLRLIYFSYDVKMKEKGDIPEGYSVSREKKERFSLILESASTNQTSMYLCASLEADSTDTQYFGPGTRLTVL.

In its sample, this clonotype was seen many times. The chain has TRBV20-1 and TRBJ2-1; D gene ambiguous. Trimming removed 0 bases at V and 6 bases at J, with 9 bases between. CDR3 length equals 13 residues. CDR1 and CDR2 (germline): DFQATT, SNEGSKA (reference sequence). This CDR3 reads CSARDSGFNEQFF. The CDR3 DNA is TGCAGTGCTAGAGACTCCGGATTCAATGAGCAGTTCTTC.

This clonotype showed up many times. The CDR3 spells CSARKTVGVHEQYF. CDR3 in DNA: TGCAGTGCTAGAAAAACTGTAGGGGTCCACGAGCAGTACTTC. V and J are TRBV20-1 and TRBJ2-7, with D possibly being TRBD1 (5 bases). CDR3 length equals 14 residues. Germline V gives CDR1 DFQATT, CDR2 SNEGSKA (reference sequence). Trimming took 2 bases from V and 5 from J, leaving 16 bases between them.

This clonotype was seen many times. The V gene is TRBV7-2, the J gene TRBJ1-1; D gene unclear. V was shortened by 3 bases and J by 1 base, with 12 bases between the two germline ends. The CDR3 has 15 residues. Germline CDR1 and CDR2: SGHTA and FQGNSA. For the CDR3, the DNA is TGTGCCAGCAGCTTGGCTATCTTGGGGAACACTGAAGCTTTCTTT. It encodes CASSLAILGNTEAFF.

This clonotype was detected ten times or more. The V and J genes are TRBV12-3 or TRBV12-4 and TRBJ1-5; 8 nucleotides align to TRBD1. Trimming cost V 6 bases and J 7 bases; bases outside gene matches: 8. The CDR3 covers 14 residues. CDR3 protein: CASSRDRGRQPQHF. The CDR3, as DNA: TGTGCCAGCAGCAGAGACAGGGGAAGACAGCCCCAGCATTTT.

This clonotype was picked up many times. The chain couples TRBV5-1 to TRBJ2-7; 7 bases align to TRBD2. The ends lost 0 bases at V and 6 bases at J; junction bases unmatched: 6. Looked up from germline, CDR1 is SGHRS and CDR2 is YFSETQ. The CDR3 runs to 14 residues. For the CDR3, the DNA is TGCGCCAGCAGCTTGGCATTAGCGGGTGTCGAGCAGTACTTC. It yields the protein CASSLALAGVEQYF.

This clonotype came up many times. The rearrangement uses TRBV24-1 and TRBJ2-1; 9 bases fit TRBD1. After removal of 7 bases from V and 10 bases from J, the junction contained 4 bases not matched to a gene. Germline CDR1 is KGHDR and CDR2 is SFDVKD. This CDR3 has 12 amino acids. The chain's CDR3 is CATRDRGGEQFF. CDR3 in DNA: TGTGCCACCAGGGACAGGGGAGGCGAGCAGTTCTTC.

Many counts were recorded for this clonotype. CDR3 in amino acids: CASSQDQGLVDTQYF. The CDR3 coding sequence is TGCGCCAGCAGCCAAGATCAGGGGCTGGTAGATACGCAGTATTTT. The chain links TRBV4-3 to TRBJ2-3; D is possibly TRBD1 (6 bases). The V end lost 0 bases, the J end lost 5 bases, and 12 bases lay between the germline ends. CDR1 is LGHNA, CDR2 YSLEER, per germline. This CDR3 has 15 amino acids.

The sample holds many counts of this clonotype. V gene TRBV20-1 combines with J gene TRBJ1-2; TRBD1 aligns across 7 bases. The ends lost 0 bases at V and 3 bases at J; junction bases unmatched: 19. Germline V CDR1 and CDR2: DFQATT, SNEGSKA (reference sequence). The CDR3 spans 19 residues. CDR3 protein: CSARDWPPQGKKGDYGYTF. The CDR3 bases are TGCAGTGCTAGAGATTGGCCACCACAGGGGAAAAAGGGGGACTATGGCTACACCTTC.

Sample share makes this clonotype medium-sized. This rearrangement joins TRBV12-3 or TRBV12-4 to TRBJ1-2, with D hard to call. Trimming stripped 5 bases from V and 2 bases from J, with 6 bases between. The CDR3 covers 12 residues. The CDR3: CASSDGNYGYTF. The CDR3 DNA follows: TGTGCCAGCAGTGACGGGAACTATGGCTACACCTTC.

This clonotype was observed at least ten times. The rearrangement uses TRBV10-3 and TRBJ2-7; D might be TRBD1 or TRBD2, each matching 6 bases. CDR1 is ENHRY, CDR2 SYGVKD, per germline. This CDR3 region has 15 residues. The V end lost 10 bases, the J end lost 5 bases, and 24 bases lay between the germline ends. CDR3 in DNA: TGTGCCACCGGAGGGGGTCTAGACCTTCAAAACGAGCAGTACTTC. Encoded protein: CATGGGLDLQNEQYF.

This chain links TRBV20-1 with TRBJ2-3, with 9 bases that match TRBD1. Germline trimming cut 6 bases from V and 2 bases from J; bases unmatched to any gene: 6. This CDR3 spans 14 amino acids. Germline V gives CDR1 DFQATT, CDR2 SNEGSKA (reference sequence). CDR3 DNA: TGCAGTGCCATACAGGGGGCCCCCACAGATACGCAGTATTTT. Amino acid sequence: CSAIQGAPTDTQYF.

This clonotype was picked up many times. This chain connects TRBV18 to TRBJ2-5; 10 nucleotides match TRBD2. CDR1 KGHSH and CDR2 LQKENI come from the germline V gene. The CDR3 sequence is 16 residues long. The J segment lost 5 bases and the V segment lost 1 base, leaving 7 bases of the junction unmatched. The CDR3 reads CASSPRSGRAGETQYF. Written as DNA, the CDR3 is TGTGCCAGCTCACCACGGAGCGGGAGGGCCGGTGAGACCCAGTACTTC.

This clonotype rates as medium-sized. The CDR3 loop reads CASSVGGTYGYTF. In nucleotides, the CDR3 is TGTGCCAGCAGCGTAGGGGGAACCTATGGCTACACCTTC. This chain joins TRBV9 and TRBJ1-2, with D hard to call. Trimming left V 0 bases short and J 4 bases short, with 7 bases between. This CDR3 has 13 amino acids. CDR1 is SGDLS, CDR2 YYNGEE, per germline.

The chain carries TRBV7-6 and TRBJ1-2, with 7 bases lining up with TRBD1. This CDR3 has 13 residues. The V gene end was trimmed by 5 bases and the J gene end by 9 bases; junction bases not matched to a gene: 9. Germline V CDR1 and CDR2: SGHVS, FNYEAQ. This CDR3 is CASSRLQGPCYTF. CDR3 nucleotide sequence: TGTGCCAGCAGCCGTTTACAGGGGCCTTGCTACACCTTC.

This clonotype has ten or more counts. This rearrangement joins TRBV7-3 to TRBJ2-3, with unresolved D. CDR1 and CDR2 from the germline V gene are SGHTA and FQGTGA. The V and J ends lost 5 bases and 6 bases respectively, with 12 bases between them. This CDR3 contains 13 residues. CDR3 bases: TGTGCCAGCAGCCCCCGGGCCCGGGATACGCAGTATTTT. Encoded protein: CASSPRARDTQYF.

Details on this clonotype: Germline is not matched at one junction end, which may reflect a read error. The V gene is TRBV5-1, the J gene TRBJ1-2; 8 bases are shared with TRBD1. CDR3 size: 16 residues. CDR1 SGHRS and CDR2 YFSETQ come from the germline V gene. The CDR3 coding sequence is TGCGCCAGCAGACTCTCTGTGACAGGGGACGATCATGGCTACACCTTT. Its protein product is CASRLSVTGDDHGYTF.

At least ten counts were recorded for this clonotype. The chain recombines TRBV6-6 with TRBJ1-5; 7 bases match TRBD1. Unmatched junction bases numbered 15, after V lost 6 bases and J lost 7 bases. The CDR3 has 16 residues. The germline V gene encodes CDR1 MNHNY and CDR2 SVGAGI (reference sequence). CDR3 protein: CASRPELQGSGQPQHF. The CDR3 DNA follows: TGTGCCAGCAGACCCGAACTACAGGGGTCTGGCCAGCCCCAGCATTTT.

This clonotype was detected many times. The CDR3 protein is CSASGTSGVGDTQYF. DNA for the CDR3: TGCAGTGCTAGCGGGACTAGCGGGGTGGGAGATACGCAGTATTTT. J is TRBJ2-3 and V is TRBV20-1, with TRBD2 identical over 13 bases. In germline, CDR1 is DFQATT, CDR2 SNEGSKA (reference sequence). The CDR3 is 15 residues long. J was trimmed by 5 bases and V by 3 bases; bases with no gene match: 5.

The CDR3 spells CSARLGPYEQYF. CDR3 nucleotide sequence: TGCAGTGCTAGGTTGGGACCCTACGAGCAGTACTTC. The chain combines TRBV20-1 with TRBJ2-7; D may match TRBD1 or TRBD2 (5 bases each). This CDR3 is built from 12 residues. Per the germline V gene, CDR1 is DFQATT and CDR2 is SNEGSKA (reference sequence). V was clipped by 3 bases and J by 2 bases, with 8 bases between them.

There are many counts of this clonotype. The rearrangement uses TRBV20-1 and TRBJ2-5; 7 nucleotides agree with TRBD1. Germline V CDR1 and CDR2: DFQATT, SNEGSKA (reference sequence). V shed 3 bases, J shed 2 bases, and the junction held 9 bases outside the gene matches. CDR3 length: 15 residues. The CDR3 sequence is CSARLLTGPQETQYF. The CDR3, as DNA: TGCAGTGCTAGGTTGTTGACAGGGCCACAAGAGACCCAGTACTTC.

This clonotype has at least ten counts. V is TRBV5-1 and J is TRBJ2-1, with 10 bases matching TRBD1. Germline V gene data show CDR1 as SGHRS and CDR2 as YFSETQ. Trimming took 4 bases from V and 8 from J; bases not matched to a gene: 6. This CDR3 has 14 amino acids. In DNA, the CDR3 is TGCGCCAGCAGCAAGGACAGGGGGGTGGATGAGCAGTTCTTC. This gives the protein CASSKDRGVDEQFF.

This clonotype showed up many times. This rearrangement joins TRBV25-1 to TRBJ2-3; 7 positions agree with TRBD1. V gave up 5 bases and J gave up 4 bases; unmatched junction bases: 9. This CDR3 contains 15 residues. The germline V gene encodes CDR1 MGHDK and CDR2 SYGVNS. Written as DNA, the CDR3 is TGTGCCAGCAGTTCCGACAGGGTTACGGCAGATACGCAGTATTTT. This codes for CASSSDRVTADTQYF.